This passage covers 4 T cell receptor beta chains from one sample sequenced in a study of glioma-infiltrating T cells. TCR alpha and beta CDR3 regions were amplified from RNA using iRepertoire nested multiplex PCR. TCRdb reanalysed the multiplex PCR reads using MiXCR and keeps one entry per CDR3 protein. Found here are 300,000 to 450,000 distinct CDR3 sequences, around 38% of them singletons; the top ten hold 12%. Sequencing was carried out using glioma tissue, nonneoplastic brain tissue, or PBMCs (not recorded which). These receptors came from a human donor with low-grade glioma or glioblastoma, undergoing nonglioma brain surgery, or in good health (not recorded which).

V is TRBV7-9 and J is TRBJ1-2; TRBD1 matches at 7 bases. J lost 2 bases, V lost 4 bases, and 10 bases had no gene match. The CDR3 is 16 amino acids. Germline CDR1 is SEHNR and CDR2 is FQNEAQ (reference sequence). This chain's CDR3 is CASSSTPGQRNYGYTF. The DNA for the CDR3 is TGTGCCAGCAGCTCGACCCCGGGACAGAGAAACTATGGCTACACCTTC. Based on the CDR3 plus reference TRBV7-9 and TRBJ1-2, the full variable domain is DTGVSQNPRHKITKRGQNVTFRCDPISEHNRLYWYRQTLGQGPEFLTYFQNEAQLEKSRLLSDRFSAERPKGSFSTLEIQRTEQGDSAMYLCASSSTPGQRNYGYTFGSGTRLTVV.

This clonotype was picked up one time. The missing conserved phenylalanine or tryptophan at the end of this CDR3 makes a read error likely. The CDR3 DNA reads TGTGCCAGCAGTTTGGCCGGACAGGGGTTCAACGGCTACACCCTC. Translation gives CASSLAGQGFNGYTL. This chain connects TRBV12-3 or TRBV12-4 to TRBJ1-2; 9 nucleotides match TRBD1. V lost 3 bases, J lost 8 bases, and 10 bases stayed unmatched. The CDR3 is made up of 15 amino acids.

V is TRBV2 and J is TRBJ1-2; tentative D call: TRBD1 (6 bases). Trimming pared 7 bases from V and 6 bases from J, leaving 12 bases between. Germline V lookup: CDR1 SNHLY, CDR2 FYNNEI. The CDR3 loop spans 12 amino acids. The CDR3 bases are TGTGCCAGCAAAGGACAGTCGGATGGCTACACCTTC. Encoded protein: CASKGQSDGYTF. Full variable domain (remainder filled in from reference TRBV2 and TRBJ1-2): EPEVTQTPSHQVTQMGQEVILRCVPISNHLYFYWYRQILGQKVEFLVSFYNNEISEKSEIFDDQFSVERPDGSNFTLKIRSTKLEDSAMYFCASKGQSDGYTFGSGTRLTVV.

The V gene is TRBV5-1, the J gene TRBJ2-5; perhaps TRBD2 as D (6 bases). The CDR3 consists of 14 residues. CDR1 and CDR2 from the germline V gene are SGHRS and YFSETQ. Trimming took 0 bases from V and 6 from J, leaving 12 bases between them. The CDR3 sequence: CASSLETSEKTQYF. CDR3 DNA sequence: TGCGCCAGCAGCTTGGAGACTAGTGAAAAGACCCAGTACTTC.